This T cell receptor beta chain originates from a study of Ad26.COV2.S vaccination and SARS-CoV-2 variants. About the study: Once or twice, 56 days apart, Ad26.COV2.S was delivered intramuscularly.

TCRdb's copy holds only in-frame clones and misses some; the assay was immunoSEQ multiplex PCR. The data show some 520,000 clones, approximately 90% seen once. As to treatment: 15 to 20 received Ad26.COV2.S at low or high dose, single or two shots; roughly five received placebo; per-sample allocation not given. Collection of the samples took place on day 63 after the first injection of vaccine or placebo. This CDR3 is 16 amino acids long. Germline V gene sequence: CDR1 MDHEN, CDR2 SYDVKM. V was clipped by 3 bases and J by 4 bases, with 19 bases between them. The V gene is TRBV28, the J gene TRBJ2-7; TRBD1 might be the D (6 bases). This sequence was found in a person between 18 and 65 years old who received the Ad26.COV2.S COVID-19 vaccine or a placebo. This material consisted of peripheral blood, taken in a trial of Ad26.COV2.S vaccine versus placebo. The CDR3 reads CASSFIGTITPYEQYF. CDR3 in DNA: TGTGCCAGCAGTTTCATCGGGACAATAACACCGTACGAGCAGTACTTC.